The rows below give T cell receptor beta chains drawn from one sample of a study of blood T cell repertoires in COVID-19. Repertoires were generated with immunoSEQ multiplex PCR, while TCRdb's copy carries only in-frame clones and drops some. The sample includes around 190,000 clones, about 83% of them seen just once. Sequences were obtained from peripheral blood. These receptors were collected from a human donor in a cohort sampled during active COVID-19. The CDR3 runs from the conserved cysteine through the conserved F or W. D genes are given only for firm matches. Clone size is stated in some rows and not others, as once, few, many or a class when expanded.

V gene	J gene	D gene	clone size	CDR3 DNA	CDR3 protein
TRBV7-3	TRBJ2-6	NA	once	TGTGCCAGCAGCTTACCCCTCTCGGTCGATGGGGCCAACGTCCTGACTTTC	CASSLPLSVDGANVLTF
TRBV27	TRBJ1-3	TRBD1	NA	TGTGCCAGCAGTTTTGGGACAGGGCCCCTCTCTGGAAACACCATATATTTT	CASSFGTGPLSGNTIYF
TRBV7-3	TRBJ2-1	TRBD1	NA	TGTGCCAGCAGCCCTCGGGACAGGGGCTTACGCTACAATGAGCAGTTCTTC	CASSPRDRGLRYNEQFF
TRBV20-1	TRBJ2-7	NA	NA	TGCAGTGCGGCGGCCGCCCCCGGGCAGTACTTC	CSAAAAPGQYF
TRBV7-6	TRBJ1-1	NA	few	TGTGCCAGCAGCCTACCGGGGGGCGAAGCTTTCTTT	CASSLPGGEAFF
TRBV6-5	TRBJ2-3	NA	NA	TGTGCCAGCAGTAGCGGAACTGCTAGCACAGATACGCAGTATTTT	CASSSGTASTDTQYF
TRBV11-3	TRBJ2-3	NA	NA	TGTGCCAGCAGCTTAGGAGGGAAGGATACGCAGTATTTT	CASSLGGKDTQYF
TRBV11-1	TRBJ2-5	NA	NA	TGTGCCAGCAGCCGGGCGAGGGAGGAGACCCAGTACTTC	CASSRAREETQYF
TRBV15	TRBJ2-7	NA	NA	TGTGCCACCAGCAGAGACGCCTACGAGCAGTACTTC	CATSRDAYEQYF
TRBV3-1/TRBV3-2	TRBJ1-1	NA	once	TGTGCCAGCAGCCTTAAACGACAGACGGAGAAAGCTTTCTTT	CASSLKRQTEKAFF
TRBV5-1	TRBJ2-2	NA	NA	TGCGCCAGCAGCTTATTTTCGGACACCGGGGAGCTGTTTTTT	CASSLFSDTGELFF
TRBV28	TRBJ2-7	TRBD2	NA	TGTGCCTCGGGACTAGCGGGCAGCTCCTACGAGCAGTACTTC	CASGLAGSSYEQYF
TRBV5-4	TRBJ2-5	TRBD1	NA	TGTGCCAGCAGCTGGGGACAGGGGATGAAAGAGACCCAGTACTTC	CASSWGQGMKETQYF
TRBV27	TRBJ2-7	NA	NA	TGTGCCAGCGCCCGTAAAGGACAAGGGCACTACGAGCAGTACTTC	CASARKGQGHYEQYF
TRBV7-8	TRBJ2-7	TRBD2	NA	TGTGCCAGCAGCTTAGGACTAGCGGAGACCTACGAGCAGTACTTC	CASSLGLAETYEQYF
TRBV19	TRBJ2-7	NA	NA	TGTGCCAGTAGTACAAATTCCTACGAGCAGTACTTC	CASSTNSYEQYF
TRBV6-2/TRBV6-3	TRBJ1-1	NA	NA	TGTGCCAGCAGTTCCCCGAGGACTGAAGCTTTCTTT	CASSSPRTEAFF
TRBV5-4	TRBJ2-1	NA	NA	TGTGCCAGCAGCTTGGCCTCCGCGGCTGAGCAGTTCTTC	CASSLASAAEQFF
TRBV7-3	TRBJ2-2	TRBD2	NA	TGTGCCAGCAGCTCGGGACTAGCGGGGATTAACACCGGGGAGCTGTTTTTT	CASSSGLAGINTGELFF
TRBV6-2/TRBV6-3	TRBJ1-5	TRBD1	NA	TGTGCCAGCAGTTACTCCGGGACAGGGGGACATCAGCCCCAGCATTTT	CASSYSGTGGHQPQHF
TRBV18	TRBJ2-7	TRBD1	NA	TGTGCCAGCTCACCTACAAATCTCGGGACAGCCATCTACGAGCAGTACTTC	CASSPTNLGTAIYEQYF
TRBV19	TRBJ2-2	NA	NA	TGTGCCAGTAGAACGCGGGGAGTTAACACCGGGGAGCTGTTTTTT	CASRTRGVNTGELFF
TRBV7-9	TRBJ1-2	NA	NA	TGTGCCAGCAGCGCTACAGGGTACGGCTACACCTTC	CASSATGYGYTF
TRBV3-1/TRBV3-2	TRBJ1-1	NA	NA	TGTGCCAGCACCCGAGGGGGGGGCACTGAAGCTTTCTTT	CASTRGGGTEAFF
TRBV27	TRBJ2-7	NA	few	TGTGCCAGCAGTTTCAGGTACGAGCAGTACTTC	CASSFRYEQYF
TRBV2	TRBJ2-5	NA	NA	TGTGCCAGCAGTGAAGCGCGAACGGGGGGCGACAGGGAGACCCAGTACTTC	CASSEARTGGDRETQYF